This T cell receptor (beta chain) was recovered during a study of CXCR3-negative and CXCR3-positive naive CD8 T cells. The TRB cDNA libraries were prepared by 5' RACE with UMI labels. TCRdb re-called the 5' RACE reads and gives one entry per CDR3 protein, without DNA. The table counts around 90,000 distinct CDR3 sequences; 1.1% lies in the top ten. This CDR3 is built from 18 residues. Germline CDR1 LGHNA, CDR2 YNFKEQ. The origin of this receptor is a human donor in good health. Some clones in this sample may be carry-over from other donors' samples. Source material: naive CXCR3- CD8+ T cells from blood. Subset described: CD45RO-CCR7+CD27+CD95- naive CD8+ T cells lacking CXCR3 (TNR3-). V is TRBV4-2 and J is TRBJ2-7; TCRdb designates TRBD2, a call that cannot be tested without DNA. The CDR3 here is CASSQESPTGLAHYEQYF.